Listed here is a single T cell receptor (beta chain). The antigen is undetermined. These data originate in a study of shared clonotypes between healthy human individuals. The CDR3 spans 17 residues. Germline CDR1 reads MNHEY; CDR2 reads SMNVEV (reference sequence). Germline trimming cut 4 bases from V and 2 bases from J; bases unmatched to any gene: 10. Study results and limitations: What limited the represented genetic and exposure-history diversity was the small number of donors.

The naive CD8 fraction comprised CD45RO-negative cells positively selected for CCR7 and excluded terminally differentiated effector memory CD45RA+ cells. The authors distributed each subset's genomic DNA evenly over several immunoSEQ plates. Only in-frame clones appear in the TCRdb table, and some are missing; sequencing was by immunoSEQ multiplex PCR. There are hundreds of thousands of clones in the sample; 85% to 95% occur only once, and around 0.11% lies in the top ten. The sequencing input was naive CD8+ T cells sorted from blood. V and J are TRBV27 and TRBJ2-7, with 11 nucleotides matching TRBD1. This receptor was obtained from a woman in her twenties or thirties in good health. The CDR3 DNA reads TGTGCCAGCAGTTCTTGGGGGGACAGGGGGTCCCCCTACGAGCAGTACTTC. Protein sequence: CASSSWGDRGSPYEQYF.